This TCR beta chain was retrieved from a study of T cells in Graves' hyperthyroidism and ophthalmopathy. Study conclusions and caveats: The model made its ophthalmopathy prediction, and onset followed a median 6.5 months later.

This CDR3 contains 14 residues. V lost 1 base to trimming and J lost 4 bases, with 10 bases between them. Per germline, CDR1 LGHNA and CDR2 YNFKEQ. Based on clinical symptoms, serum thyroxine and TRAb, thyroid ultrasound and orbital computed tomography, diagnoses were reached. This clonotype came up a few times. Its antigen is undetermined. The source material, RNA transcripts, was used to amplify TCR beta CDR3 regions. RT-PCR in the first round (using the HTBI primer set) targeted the TCR CDR3. TCRdb reprocessed the multiplex PCR reads with MiXCR, giving one entry per CDR3 protein. The repertoire holds 640,000 or so distinct CDR3 sequences, with 12% to 15% as singletons.

The TCR originated in a young woman with Graves' ophthalmopathy. The chain couples TRBV4-2 to TRBJ1-1; possibly TRBD1 for D (6 bases). Sequenced input: blood. The CDR3 spells CASSQAGEATEAFF. For the CDR3, the DNA is TGTGCCAGCAGCCAAGCAGGGGAGGCCACTGAAGCTTTCTTT.